One and the same sample provided the 27 T cell receptor beta chains below, sequenced in a study of T cell responses to AZD1222 COVID-19 vaccine. Method: immunoSEQ multiplex PCR; TCRdb's copy keeps in-frame clones and lacks some. The sample lists 150,000 to 200,000 clones, less than 95% seen once, with less than 3% in the top ten. The sample here was peripheral blood, taken on day 0 of AZD1222 vaccination. Source of these receptors: an adult in good health.

The chain is built from TRBV7-9 and TRBJ1-5; D call uncertain. Per the germline V gene, CDR1 is SEHNR and CDR2 is FQNEAQ (reference sequence). The CDR3 is made up of 16 amino acids. The V gene lost 5 bases and the J gene lost 0 bases, with 14 bases spanning the gap. The CDR3 DNA follows: TGTGCCAGCAGCCACCGAGACGGGAGTAGCAATCAGCCCCAGCATTTT. Its protein product is CASSHRDGSSNQPQHF.

The chain carries TRBV3-1 (or the pseudogene TRBV3-2) and TRBJ1-1; D unresolved. Deletions cut 0 bases from V and 8 bases from J, with 7 bases between. The CDR3 is 12 amino acids. The germline gives CDR1 LGHDT, CDR2 YNNKEL (reference sequence). This CDR3 reads CASSQEGREAFF. The CDR3 DNA is TGTGCCAGCAGCCAAGAGGGCCGGGAAGCTTTCTTT.

The gene calls are TRBV4-2 and TRBJ2-7; tentatively, D is TRBD1 or TRBD2 (6 bases each). Germline loops: CDR1 LGHNA, CDR2 YNFKEQ. Trimming stripped 1 base from V and 0 bases from J, with 16 bases between. CDR3 length: 17 residues. The CDR3 DNA reads TGTGCCAGCAGCCAAGGTATTGGGGGGCCCGGCTCCTACGAGCAGTACTTC. Translating it yields CASSQGIGGPGSYEQYF.

The V gene is TRBV19, the J gene TRBJ2-7, with 10 bases fitting TRBD2. With V trimmed by 4 bases and J by 0 bases, 6 bases remained unmatched. From germline, CDR1 is LNHDA and CDR2 SQIVND (reference sequence). The CDR3 totals 16 residues. CDR3 coding DNA: TGTGCCAGTAGTACCGGGACTAGCGTGTTCTCCTACGAGCAGTACTTC. Protein product: CASSTGTSVFSYEQYF.

This chain uses TRBV6-5 with TRBJ1-3, with D hard to call. The germline CDR1 and CDR2 sequences are MNHEY and SVGAGI. CDR3 length: 14 residues. V lost 6 bases and J 4 bases, leaving 13 bases between the germline ends. In DNA, the CDR3 is TGTGCCAGCAGAAAGGGAGGATCGGGAAACACCATATATTTT. The encoded protein is CASRKGGSGNTIYF.

The chain is built from TRBV2 and TRBJ1-4; a possible D gene is TRBD1 (5 bases). CDR1 is SNHLY, CDR2 FYNNEI, per germline. V lost 6 bases to trimming and J lost 6 bases, with 14 bases between them. The CDR3 contains 14 residues. CDR3 loop: CASSGDPGDEKLFF. The DNA for the CDR3 is TGTGCCAGCAGCGGGGACCCTGGGGATGAAAAACTGTTTTTT.

The rearrangement joins TRBV19 to TRBJ1-2; tentative D call: TRBD1 (5 bases). The CDR3 covers 16 residues. Per the germline V gene, CDR1 is LNHDA and CDR2 is SQIVND (reference sequence). Deletions cut 3 bases from V and 6 bases from J, with 20 bases between. CDR3 protein: CASSIGGNYLGDGYTF. DNA for the CDR3: TGTGCCAGTAGTATTGGAGGGAACTATTTAGGGGATGGCTACACCTTC.

The chain uses TRBV30 and TRBJ1-5, with D possibly matching TRBD1 (5 bases). V lost 4 bases, J lost 8 bases, and 18 bases lay in between. The CDR3 consists of 14 residues. Germline CDR1 reads GTSNPN; CDR2 reads SVGIG (reference sequence). The CDR3 loop reads CAWNARGGGEPQHF. The DNA for the CDR3 is TGTGCCTGGAACGCCCGGGGGGGTGGGGAGCCCCAGCATTTT.

This chain uses TRBV5-1 with TRBJ2-5, with D uncertain. Trimming left V 3 bases short and J 2 bases short, with 2 bases between. The CDR3 length is 11 residues. CDR1 is SGHRS and CDR2 is YFSETQ in the germline V gene. This chain's CDR3 is CASSYQETQYF. CDR3 nucleotide sequence: TGCGCCAGCAGCTATCAAGAGACCCAGTACTTC.

V is TRBV7-9 and J is TRBJ2-7; D may match TRBD1 or TRBD2 (6 bases each). Germline V gene data show CDR1 as SEHNR and CDR2 as FQNEAQ (reference sequence). The CDR3 is 15 amino acids. The V and J ends lost 4 bases and 3 bases respectively, with 16 bases between them. The CDR3 nucleotides read TGTGCCAGCAGCTCCCAGACTGGAGGGGGCTACGAGCAGTACTTC. It encodes CASSSQTGGGYEQYF.

The chain combines TRBV6-1 with TRBJ1-6; a possible D gene is TRBD1 (5 bases). The CDR3 is 16 residues long. V was cut by 3 bases and J by 6 bases, with 15 bases left in between. Per the germline V gene, CDR1 is MNHNS and CDR2 is SASEGT. The CDR3: CASSDRGRVPNSPLHF. Written as DNA, the CDR3 is TGTGCCAGCAGTGATCGAGGCAGGGTACCTAATTCACCCCTCCACTTT.

The CDR3 DNA follows: TGTGCCAGCAGCTTAGAGACCCTAAATACGCAGTATTTT. Its protein product is CASSLETLNTQYF. The gene calls are TRBV13 and TRBJ2-3; D ambiguous. Germline CDR1 reads PRHDT; CDR2 reads FYEKMQ (reference sequence). The CDR3 is made up of 13 amino acids. V was pared by 1 base and J by 7 bases, with 9 bases between. Together with reference TRBV13 and TRBJ2-3, the CDR3 gives the full variable domain: AAGVIQSPRHLIKEKRETATLKCYPIPRHDTVYWYQQGPGQDPQFLISFYEKMQSDKGSIPDRFSAQQFSDYHSELNMSSLELGDSALYFCASSLETLNTQYFGPGTRLTVL.

Remarks on this clone: Within the sample, other DNA sequences also encode this same CDR3. The V and J genes are TRBV29-1 and TRBJ1-1; TRBD1 matches at 7 bases. Losses at the gene ends were 7 bases for V and 1 base for J; bases not matched to a gene: 3. Germline CDR1 SQVTM, CDR2 ANQGSEA. The CDR3 is 12 amino acids. The CDR3 bases are TGCAGCGCGGGACAGACGAACACTGAAGCTTTCTTT. Translation gives CSAGQTNTEAFF.

This chain links TRBV6-2 or TRBV6-3 with TRBJ2-5; no reliable D call. V was pared by 6 bases and J by 4 bases, with 21 bases between. The germline V gene has CDR1 MNHEY and CDR2 SVGEGT. This CDR3 contains 16 residues. This CDR3 reads CASRPRTVVERETQYF. The CDR3 region has the DNA TGTGCCAGCAGGCCTCGGACCGTCGTCGAGCGAGAGACCCAGTACTTC.

The V call is TRBV6-5, the J call TRBJ1-4; D may be TRBD1 (5 bases). The CDR3 has 15 amino acids. Trimming shortened V by 7 bases and J by 1 base, and 13 bases separated the two germline ends. CDR1 is MNHEY and CDR2 is SVGAGI in the germline V gene. CDR3 DNA sequence: TGTGCCAGCATCAGACAGTTGGTAACTAATGAAAAACTGTTTTTT. This sequence encodes CASIRQLVTNEKLFF.

V usage is TRBV9 and J usage is TRBJ1-1; the D gene is possibly TRBD1 (5 bases). Deletions cut 0 bases from V and 0 bases from J, with 15 bases between. The CDR3 consists of 17 residues. Germline values: CDR1 SGDLS, CDR2 YYNGEE. The CDR3 region has the DNA TGTGCCAGCAGCGTAGTGGGTGAGGGACTTGTGAACACTGAAGCTTTCTTT. It specifies CASSVVGEGLVNTEAFF.

The rearrangement links TRBV6-5 to TRBJ2-7, with D perhaps matching TRBD1 (5 bases). The germline V gene has CDR1 MNHEY and CDR2 SVGAGI. V shed 11 bases and J shed 2 bases, with 13 bases lying between them. The CDR3 contains 12 residues. The CDR3 protein is CAPRNRTYEQYF. CDR3 nucleotide sequence: TGTGCCCCCCGGAACAGGACCTACGAGCAGTACTTC.

This sequence joins TRBV29-1 and TRBJ2-2; possibly TRBD1 for D (6 bases). Germline CDR1 is SQVTM and CDR2 is ANQGSEA. Between the trimmed V and J ends, which lost 2 bases and 6 bases, there was a span of 13 bases. The length of the CDR3 is 14 residues. CDR3 nucleotides: TGCAGCGTTGAAAAAGGGGGATTGGCCGGGGAGCTGTTTTTT. It yields the protein CSVEKGGLAGELFF.

This chain connects TRBV3-1 (or the pseudogene TRBV3-2) to TRBJ1-2; 8 nucleotides agree with TRBD1. J was trimmed by 5 bases and V by 0 bases; bases with no gene match: 5. The CDR3 sequence is 15 residues long. Germline values: CDR1 LGHDT, CDR2 YNNKEL (reference sequence). DNA for the CDR3: TGTGCCAGCAGCCAAGATTACAGGGGGGCATATGGCTACACCTTC. It translates to CASSQDYRGAYGYTF.

The chain links TRBV4-3 to TRBJ2-2; 7 nucleotides match TRBD1. The CDR3 has 17 residues. Trimming removed 1 base from V and 3 bases from J; junction bases left unmatched: 8. Germline assignment: CDR1 LGHNA and CDR2 YSLEER. This CDR3 is CASSQGTGQTHTGELFF. The CDR3 coding sequence is TGCGCCAGCAGCCAAGGGACGGGACAGACCCACACCGGGGAGCTGTTTTTT.

This chain links TRBV7-2 with TRBJ2-5, with 8 bases that match TRBD2. The germline gives CDR1 SGHTA, CDR2 FQGNSA. V shed 5 bases and J 1 base; nucleotides not matched to a gene: 9. This CDR3 contains 16 residues. The CDR3 spells CASSLLGGGFQETQYF. CDR3 nucleotide sequence: TGTGCCAGCAGCCTCCTCGGCGGGGGGTTCCAAGAGACCCAGTACTTC.

In DNA, the CDR3 is TGTGCCAGCAGCTCCGGTCCGAATAGCAATCAGCCCCAGCATTTT. Protein product: CASSSGPNSNQPQHF. V gene TRBV5-4 combines with J gene TRBJ1-5; no clear D. The CDR3 is 15 residues long. Trimming took off 3 bases at V and 0 bases at J, with 10 bases between the two ends. Germline V lookup: CDR1 SGHNT, CDR2 YYREEE (reference sequence). Using reference TRBV5-4 and TRBJ1-5 for the parts outside the CDR3, the full variable domain is ETGVTQSPTHLIKTRGQQVTLRCSSQSGHNTVSWYQQALGQGPQFIFQYYREEENGRGNFPPRFSGLQFPNYSSELNVNALELDDSALYLCASSSGPNSNQPQHFGDGTRLSIL.

The rearrangement links TRBV5-4 to TRBJ1-2, with D hard to call. The CDR3 runs to 13 residues. The V end was cut by 4 bases, the J end by 0 bases, with 7 bases between. Germline V gives CDR1 SGHNT, CDR2 YYREEE (reference sequence). The CDR3 sequence is CASSADANYGYTF. The CDR3 DNA reads TGTGCCAGCAGCGCCGATGCTAACTATGGCTACACCTTC.

The chain is built from TRBV5-4 and TRBJ1-2; the D gene is possibly TRBD1 (5 bases). Trimming stripped 4 bases from V and 4 bases from J, with 17 bases between. Germline CDR1 is SGHNT and CDR2 is YYREEE (reference sequence). This CDR3 is built from 15 residues. This CDR3 reads CASSPDLTATYGYTF. The CDR3 DNA reads as TGTGCCAGCAGCCCTGACTTGACAGCCACCTATGGCTACACCTTC.

V is TRBV12-5 and J is TRBJ2-2, with a tentative D call TRBD1 (6 bases). The CDR3 spans 16 residues. The germline gives CDR1 LGHNT, CDR2 FRNRAP. V lost 2 bases, J lost 2 bases, and 12 bases lay in between. The chain's CDR3 is CASGLPRQVNTGELFF. CDR3 DNA sequence: TGTGCTAGTGGTTTGCCCAGACAGGTTAACACCGGGGAGCTGTTTTTT.

The chain uses TRBV5-4 and TRBJ1-2, with 8 bases lining up with TRBD1. The CDR3 sequence is 13 residues long. V dropped 9 bases and J dropped 5; count of bases not matched to a gene: 9. Germline values: CDR1 SGHNT, CDR2 YYREEE (reference sequence). CDR3: CAIETGAEYGYTF. As DNA, the CDR3 is TGTGCCATCGAGACAGGGGCTGAATATGGCTACACCTTC.

This chain links TRBV29-1 with TRBJ1-1; 7 nucleotides align to TRBD1. CDR3 size: 11 residues. V shed 7 bases and J 4 bases; nucleotides not matched to a gene: 3. Germline V CDR1 and CDR2: SQVTM, ANQGSEA. The CDR3 reads CSAYRGTEAFF. The DNA of the CDR3 is TGCAGCGCCTACAGGGGCACTGAAGCTTTCTTT.